These T cell receptor beta chains were read from a single sample in a study of OX40 agonist ivuxolimab in advanced cancers. The data were produced by immunoSEQ multiplex PCR, yet TCRdb's version contains in-frame clones alone and is incomplete. The repertoire holds around 60,000 clones, with 84% as singletons. Sequencing was performed on CD4+ or CD8+ T cells sorted from blood, taken in a trial of the OX40 agonist ivuxolimab. All receptors come from an adult with an advanced solid tumor such as melanoma, head and neck, liver or kidney cancer. The conserved cysteine and the conserved F or W are not part of the CDR3 here. Each record gives: V gene, clone size, J gene, CDR3 protein. Not all rows give a size; the values are once, few, many and, for expanded clones, a class.

TRBV7-9	-	TRBJ1-2	ASSRDDRGNYGYT
TRBV5-4	-	TRBJ1-1	ASSFFQENTEAF
TRBV7-9	-	TRBJ2-7	ASSKDGSASYEQY
TRBV2	-	TRBJ2-6	ASRLQGAGANVLT
TRBV5-1	-	TRBJ2-5	ASSTPGQGETQY
TRBV7-3	once	TRBJ1-6	ASSLTRAGSSYNSPLH
TRBV5-4	few	TRBJ2-7	ASSWGQGATYEQY
TRBV5-6	once	TRBJ2-5	ASSLTPRADQTQY
TRBV6-5	-	TRBJ2-5	ASSGGGQAETQY
TRBV15	-	TRBJ2-1	ATSREALAYNEQF
TRBV29-1	-	TRBJ1-2	SVDGTGGPGYT
TRBV4-2	few	TRBJ1-2	ASSQDGQGLTYGYT
TRBV7-2	-	TRBJ2-5	ASSLEYRETQY
TRBV19	-	TRBJ1-4	ASRNPGQGGTNEKLF
TRBV5-1	-	TRBJ1-3	ASGRGGSGNTIY
TRBV5-5	-	TRBJ2-5	ASSLEAYQETQY
TRBV6-5	-	TRBJ1-2	ASSLGPGQGRIS
TRBV15	once	TRBJ2-1	ATSRGGQGYNEQF
TRBV9	-	TRBJ2-5	ASSVGQAETQY
TRBV18	-	TRBJ1-1	ASSMDRGMNTEAF
TRBV10-3	-	TRBJ1-3	AITETGSNTIY
TRBV5-1	-	TRBJ1-4	ASSLDGHHNEKLF
TRBV29-1	-	TRBJ2-5	SASVGLRETQY
TRBV2	-	TRBJ2-7	ASREDSIDSYEQY
TRBV6-6	-	TRBJ2-1	ASSYGRASYNEQF
TRBV19	-	TRBJ2-7	ASSIWHQGGASEQY
TRBV4-3	few	TRBJ2-2	ASSQGQDYTGELF
TRBV2	once	TRBJ1-6	ASRGTGESPLH
TRBV4-3	-	TRBJ2-5	ASSRGSRGGGETQY
TRBV6-1	-	TRBJ2-7	ASSELARGNEQY
TRBV28	-	TRBJ2-3	ASRGGGVRTDTQY
TRBV19	-	TRBJ1-5	ASSRALSGSSGNQPQH
TRBV11-3	-	TRBJ2-4	ASSLWIRTAKNIQY
TRBV2	-	TRBJ1-1	ASSQGVQGPEAF
TRBV11-2	-	TRBJ1-3	ASSIDPSGAAGNTIY
TRBV13	-	TRBJ2-2	ASSSPRDANTGELF
TRBV5-5	-	TRBJ1-1	ASSLLTGNTEAF
TRBV12-2	-	TRBJ1-6	ASRLSSLFGQGISSYNSPLH
TRBV5-5	-	TRBJ1-1	ASSLEPKGTEAF
TRBV6-1	-	TRBJ1-1	ASSPGVNTEAF
TRBV11-1	-	TRBJ2-7	ASSPTGQGFYEQY
TRBV6-5	-	TRBJ1-2	ASTLGGAGYT
TRBV2	-	TRBJ1-6	ASSRTGYNSPLH
TRBV7-9	-	TRBJ2-1	ASSLGQNFNEQF
TRBV4-2	-	TRBJ2-2	ASSQEATNTGELF
TRBV7-8	once	TRBJ1-3	ASSLAGPFSGNTIY
TRBV6-4	-	TRBJ2-2	ASSAGRDGELF
TRBV4-3	-	TRBJ1-1	ASSRDATTEAF
TRBV7-9	-	TRBJ1-3	ASSLHRLENTIY
TRBV19	-	TRBJ1-1	ASSIAHRLAGTEAF
TRBV5-6	-	TRBJ2-7	ASSLKYEQY
TRBV4-2	-	TRBJ2-5	ASSQDEAGGLRETQY
TRBV11-1	-	TRBJ1-1	ASSLSGETEAF
TRBV5-4	-	TRBJ2-1	ASSLDGGAGNEQF